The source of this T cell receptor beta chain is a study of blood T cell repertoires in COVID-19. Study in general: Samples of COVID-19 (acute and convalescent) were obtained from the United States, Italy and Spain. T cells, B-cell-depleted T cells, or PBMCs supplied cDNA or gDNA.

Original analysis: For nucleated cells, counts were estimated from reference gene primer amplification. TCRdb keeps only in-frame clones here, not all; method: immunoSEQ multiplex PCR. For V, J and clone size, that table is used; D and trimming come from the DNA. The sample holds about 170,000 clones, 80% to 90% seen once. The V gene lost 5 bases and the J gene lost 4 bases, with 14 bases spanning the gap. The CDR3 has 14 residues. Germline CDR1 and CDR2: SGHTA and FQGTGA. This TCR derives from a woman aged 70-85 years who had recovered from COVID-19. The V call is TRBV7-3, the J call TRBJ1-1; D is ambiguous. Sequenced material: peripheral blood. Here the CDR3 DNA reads TGTGCCAGCAGCCCCCTAGGCCGTGCCACTGAAGCTTTCTTT. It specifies CASSPLGRATEAFF.